This entry features one TCR beta chain sequence. Its target is not known. This entry belongs to a study of OX40 agonist ivuxolimab in advanced cancers. Study at large: Three patients, one with hepatocellular carcinoma and two with cutaneous melanoma, achieved partial responses. Findings and limits, study-wide: The average count of expanded clones was higher among CD8+ T cells than among CD4+. Within 6 weeks, CD4+ and CD8+ blood T cells expanded clonally at 0.1 to 3.0 mg/kg.

Some clones are missing from TCRdb's copy, which holds only in-frame ones; the method was immunoSEQ multiplex PCR. This repertoire shows some 30,000 clones, roughly 87% found once; its top ten account for around 15%. From germline, CDR1 is MNHEY and CDR2 SVGAGI. Trimming cost V 8 bases and J 5 bases; bases outside gene matches: 3. The CDR3 has 13 residues. This sequence joins TRBV6-5 and TRBJ1-5; 10 positions agree with TRBD1. The material was CD4+ or CD8+ T cells sorted from blood, obtained in a trial of the OX40 agonist ivuxolimab. The sequence came from an adult with an advanced solid tumor such as melanoma, head and neck, liver or kidney cancer. This CDR3 reads CASGTGEDQPQHF. CDR3 sequence (DNA): TGTGCCAGCGGGACAGGGGAGGATCAGCCCCAGCATTTT.